This T cell receptor (beta chain) derives from a study of HIV-infected children after antiretroviral therapy interruption. The overall study: Children were on planned treatment interruption or continuous treatment. For the interruption arm, samples span week 0 through about 3 years after study end. Points from the study as a whole: Naive CD4+ sequences overlapped less between time points once interruption began.

A 3' RACE protocol on RNA, with unique molecular identifiers, produced the TCR library. One entry per CDR3 protein results from TCRdb running MiXCR on the 3' RACE reads. This table holds more than 75,000 distinct CDR3 sequences, 5.5% to 8.5% found once. The table lists this clonotype with many counts. Its specificity is unknown. This sample's treatment: PENTA 11 planned treatment interruption arm or continuous ART arm. Sorting from thawed PBMCs isolated naive CD4+ CD45RA+ CD45RO- T cells. The specimen was CD45RA+ CD4+ T cells from PBMCs, pooled from several time points, collected from a donor given antiretroviral therapy, either interrupted or continuous. Subset described: naive CD4+ CD45RA+ CD45RO- T cells. This TCR was recovered from a pool of human donors with HIV.

For the CDR3, the DNA is TGTGCCAGCAGCACCAGACCGGGAGAGGTGGCGAACATTCAGTACTTC. This sequence encodes CASSTRPGEVANIQYF. The genes are TRBV7-9 and TRBJ2-4, with D possibly being TRBD2 (6 bases). This CDR3 region has 16 residues. Per germline, CDR1 SEHNR and CDR2 FQNEAQ (reference sequence). Trimming removed 5 bases at V and 7 bases at J, with 21 bases between. The variable domain in full, with the rest retrieved from reference TRBV7-9 and TRBJ2-4, is DTGVSQNPRHKITKRGQNVTFRCDPISEHNRLYWYRQTLGQGPEFLTYFQNEAQLEKSRLLSDRFSAERPKGSFSTLEIQRTEQGDSAMYLCASSTRPGEVANIQYFGAGTRLSVL.